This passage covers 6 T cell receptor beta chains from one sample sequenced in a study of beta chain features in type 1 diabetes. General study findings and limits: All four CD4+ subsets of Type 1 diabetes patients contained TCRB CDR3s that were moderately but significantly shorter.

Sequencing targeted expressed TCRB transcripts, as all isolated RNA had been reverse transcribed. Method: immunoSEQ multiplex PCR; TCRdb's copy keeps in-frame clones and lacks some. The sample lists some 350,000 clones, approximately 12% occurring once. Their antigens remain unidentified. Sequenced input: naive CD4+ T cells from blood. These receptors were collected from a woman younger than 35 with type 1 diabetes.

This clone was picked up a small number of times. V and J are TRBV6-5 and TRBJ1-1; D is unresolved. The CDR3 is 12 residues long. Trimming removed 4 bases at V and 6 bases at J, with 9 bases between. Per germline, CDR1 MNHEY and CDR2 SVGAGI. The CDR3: CASSSLLAEAFF. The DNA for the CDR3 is TGTGCCAGCAGTTCACTCTTAGCTGAAGCTTTCTTT.

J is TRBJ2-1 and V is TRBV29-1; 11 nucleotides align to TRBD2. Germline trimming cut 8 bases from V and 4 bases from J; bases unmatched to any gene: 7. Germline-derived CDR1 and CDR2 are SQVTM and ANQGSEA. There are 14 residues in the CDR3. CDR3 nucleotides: TGCAGCCTCCTAAGGACTAGCGGGTACAATGAGCAGTTCTTC. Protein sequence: CSLLRTSGYNEQFF.

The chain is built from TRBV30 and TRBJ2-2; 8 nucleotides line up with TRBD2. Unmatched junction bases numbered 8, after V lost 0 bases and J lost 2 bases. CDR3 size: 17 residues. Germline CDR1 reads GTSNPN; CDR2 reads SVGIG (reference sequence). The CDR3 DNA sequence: TGTGCCTGGAGTGTTCAACCCAGCGGGAGAAACACCGGGGAGCTGTTTTTT. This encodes CAWSVQPSGRNTGELFF.

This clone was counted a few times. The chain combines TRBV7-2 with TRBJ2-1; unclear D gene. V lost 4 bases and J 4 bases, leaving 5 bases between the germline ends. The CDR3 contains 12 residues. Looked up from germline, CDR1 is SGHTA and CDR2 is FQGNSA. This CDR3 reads CASSSRYNEQFF. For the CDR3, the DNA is TGTGCCAGCAGCTCCAGATACAATGAGCAGTTCTTC.

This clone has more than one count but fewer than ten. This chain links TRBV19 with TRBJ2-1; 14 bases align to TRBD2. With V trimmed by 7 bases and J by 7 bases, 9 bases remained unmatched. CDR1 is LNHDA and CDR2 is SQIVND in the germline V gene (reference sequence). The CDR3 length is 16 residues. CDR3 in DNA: TGTGCCAGTACCACAATGGGACTAGCGGGAGTTAATGAGCAGTTCTTC. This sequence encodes CASTTMGLAGVNEQFF.

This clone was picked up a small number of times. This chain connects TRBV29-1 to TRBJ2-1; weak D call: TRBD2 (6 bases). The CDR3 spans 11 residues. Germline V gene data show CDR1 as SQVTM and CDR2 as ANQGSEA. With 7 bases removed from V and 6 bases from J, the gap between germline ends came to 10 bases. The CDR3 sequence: CSGGVANEQFF. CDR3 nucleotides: TGCAGCGGGGGGGTGGCCAATGAGCAGTTCTTC.